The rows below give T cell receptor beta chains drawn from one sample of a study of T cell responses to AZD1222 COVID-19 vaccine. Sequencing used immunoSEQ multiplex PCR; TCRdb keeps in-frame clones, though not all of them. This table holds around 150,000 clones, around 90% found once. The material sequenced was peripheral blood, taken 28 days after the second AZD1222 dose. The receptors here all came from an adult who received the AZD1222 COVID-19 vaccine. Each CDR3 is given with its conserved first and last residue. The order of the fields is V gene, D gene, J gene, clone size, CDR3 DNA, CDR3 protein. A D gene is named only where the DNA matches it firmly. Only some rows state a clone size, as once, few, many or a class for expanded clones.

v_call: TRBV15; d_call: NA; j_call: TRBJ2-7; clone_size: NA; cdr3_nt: TGTGCCACCAGCAGAGACCAGGGGGGGTACGAGCAGTACTTC; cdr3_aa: CATSRDQGGYEQYF
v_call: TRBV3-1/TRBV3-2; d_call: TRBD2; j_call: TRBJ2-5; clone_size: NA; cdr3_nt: TGTGCCAGCAGCCAGTGGGAGCGGGGCCCGAGGGAGACCCAGTACTTC; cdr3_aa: CASSQWERGPRETQYF
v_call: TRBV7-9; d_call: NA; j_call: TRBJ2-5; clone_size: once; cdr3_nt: TGTGCCAGCAGCCCAGAGGGGAAAAGGGAGACCCAGTACTTC; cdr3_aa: CASSPEGKRETQYF
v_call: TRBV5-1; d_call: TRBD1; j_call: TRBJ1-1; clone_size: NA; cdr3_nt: TGCGCCAGCAGCAATGGACAGGGGGCAGCCGAAGCTTTCTTT; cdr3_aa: CASSNGQGAAEAFF
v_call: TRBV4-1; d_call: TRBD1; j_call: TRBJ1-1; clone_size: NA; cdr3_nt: TGCGCCAGCAGCACCCGGGACAGGGAGGGGGCTTTCTTT; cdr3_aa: CASSTRDREGAFF
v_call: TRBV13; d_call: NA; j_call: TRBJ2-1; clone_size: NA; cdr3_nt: TGTGCCAGCAGCTCCCGACTACTTTCTCTCTACAATGAGCAGTTCTTC; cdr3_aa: CASSSRLLSLYNEQFF
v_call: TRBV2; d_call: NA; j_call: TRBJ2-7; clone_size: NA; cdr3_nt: TGTGCCAGCAGTGATGGGATAGTTTCCTACGAGCAGTACTTC; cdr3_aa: CASSDGIVSYEQYF
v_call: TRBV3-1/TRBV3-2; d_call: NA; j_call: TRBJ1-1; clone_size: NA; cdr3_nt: TGTGCCAGCAGCCAAGAGGGGGGGGCCCCCACTGAAGCTTTCTTT; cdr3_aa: CASSQEGGAPTEAFF
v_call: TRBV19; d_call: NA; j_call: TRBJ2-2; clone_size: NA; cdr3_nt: TGTGCCAGTAGTATAGATGCAGGGAGACCCGGGGAGCTGTTTTTT; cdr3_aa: CASSIDAGRPGELFF
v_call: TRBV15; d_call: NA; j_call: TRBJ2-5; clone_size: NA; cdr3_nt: TGTGCCACCAGCCCAGGACAGCGAACGGAGACCCAGTACTTC; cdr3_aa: CATSPGQRTETQYF
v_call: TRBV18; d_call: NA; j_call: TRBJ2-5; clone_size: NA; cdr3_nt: TGTGCCAGCTCACCAGGGGGCGGTGAGACCCAGTACTTC; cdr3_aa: CASSPGGGETQYF
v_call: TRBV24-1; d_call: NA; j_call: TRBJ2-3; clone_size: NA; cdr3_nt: TGTGCCACCTCCCCAAGTACAGATACGCAGTATTTT; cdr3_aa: CATSPSTDTQYF
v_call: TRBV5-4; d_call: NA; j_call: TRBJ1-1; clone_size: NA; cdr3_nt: TGTGCCAGCAGCTTGACAGGGACGAACACTGAAGCTTTCTTT; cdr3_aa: CASSLTGTNTEAFF
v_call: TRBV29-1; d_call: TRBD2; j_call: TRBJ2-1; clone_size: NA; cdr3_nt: TGCAGCGTAAGGGGAGGGAGTAGTAACTACAATGAGCAGTTCTTC; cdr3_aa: CSVRGGSSNYNEQFF
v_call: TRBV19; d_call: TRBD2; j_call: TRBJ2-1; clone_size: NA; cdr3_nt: TGTGCCAGTAGTATAGTAACTAGCGGGGAATATTACAATGAGCAGTTCTTC; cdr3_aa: CASSIVTSGEYYNEQFF
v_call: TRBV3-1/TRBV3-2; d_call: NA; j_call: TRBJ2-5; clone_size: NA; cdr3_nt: TGTGCCAGCAGCCCCGGATCGGTGGGCCAGTACTTC; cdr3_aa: CASSPGSVGQYF
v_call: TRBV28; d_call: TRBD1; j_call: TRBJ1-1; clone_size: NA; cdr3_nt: TGTGCCAGCAGAACAGGGGGTGGGAACACTGAAGCTTTCTTT; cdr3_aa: CASRTGGGNTEAFF
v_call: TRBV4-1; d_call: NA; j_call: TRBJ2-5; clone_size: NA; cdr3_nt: TGCGCCAGCAGCCAACCCGGAGGGGAGACCCAGTACTTC; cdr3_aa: CASSQPGGETQYF
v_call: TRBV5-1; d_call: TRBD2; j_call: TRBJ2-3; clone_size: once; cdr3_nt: TGCGCCAGCAGCTTGGAGTCGGGAGGCGGTATAGATACGCAGTATTTT; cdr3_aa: CASSLESGGGIDTQYF
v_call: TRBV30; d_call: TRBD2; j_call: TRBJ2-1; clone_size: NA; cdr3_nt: TGTGCCTGGAGTGTACGGGGGGGGTCTAATGAGCAGTTCTTC; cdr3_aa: CAWSVRGGSNEQFF
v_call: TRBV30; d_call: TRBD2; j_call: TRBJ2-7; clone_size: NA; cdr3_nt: TGTGCCTGGAGTGTACGCGGGAGAGGCTACGAGCAGTACTTC; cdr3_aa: CAWSVRGRGYEQYF
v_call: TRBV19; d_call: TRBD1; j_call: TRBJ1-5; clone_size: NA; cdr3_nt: TGTGCCAGTACCCCTGACAGGGAGGGACATCAGCCCCAGCATTTT; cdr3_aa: CASTPDREGHQPQHF
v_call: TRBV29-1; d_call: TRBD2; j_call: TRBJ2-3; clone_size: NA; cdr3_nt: TGCAGCCTCCGGGGGGTACCGCCAACAGATACGCAGTATTTT; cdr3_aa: CSLRGVPPTDTQYF
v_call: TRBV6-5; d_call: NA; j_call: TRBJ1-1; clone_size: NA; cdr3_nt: TGTGCCAGCAGTCCAGCCCACGGGGGGACTGAAGCTTTCTTT; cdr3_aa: CASSPAHGGTEAFF
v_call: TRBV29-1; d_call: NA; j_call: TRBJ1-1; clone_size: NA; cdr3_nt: TGCAGCGCCGAGGCCGGGAAAAACACTGAAGCTTTCTTT; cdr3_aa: CSAEAGKNTEAFF
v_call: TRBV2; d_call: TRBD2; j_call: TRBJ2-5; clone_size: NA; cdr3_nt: TGTGCCAGCAGTGAATGGACTAGCGGGTTTGGGAGAGAGACCCAGTACTTC; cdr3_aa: CASSEWTSGFGRETQYF
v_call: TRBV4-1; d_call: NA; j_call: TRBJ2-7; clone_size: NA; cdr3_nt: TGCGCCAGCAGCCAAGTTTCGGGCATTGCCTACGAGCAGTACTTC; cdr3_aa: CASSQVSGIAYEQYF
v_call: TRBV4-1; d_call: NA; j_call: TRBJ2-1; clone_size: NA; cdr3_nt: TGCGCCAGCAGCCAAGACGGGACCGGAACGAGCTCCTACAATGAGCAGTTCTTC; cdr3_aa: CASSQDGTGTSSYNEQFF
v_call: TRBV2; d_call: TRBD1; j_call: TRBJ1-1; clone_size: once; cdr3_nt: TGTGCCAGCAGAGAACAGGGGTGGAACACTGAAGCTTTCTTT; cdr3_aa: CASREQGWNTEAFF